This T cell receptor (beta chain) was identified during a study of cytomegalovirus exposure and HLA in healthy donors. Study-level background: Previous work identified 90 million to 130 million unique TCR beta sequences from some 170 million T cells. General study points: Presence/absence analyses assumed roughly uniform sequencing depth across donors, which may not hold. The study listed roughly 160 cytomegalovirus-associated TCR beta chains.

The primer mix had 60 Vbeta and 13 Jbeta primers. Only in-frame clones appear in the TCRdb table, and some are missing; sequencing was by immunoSEQ multiplex PCR. This table holds 150,000 to 200,000 clones, more than 65% found once. The germline V gene encodes CDR1 MDHEN and CDR2 SYDVKM. V shed 9 bases and J 5 bases; nucleotides not matched to a gene: 6. This CDR3 has 12 residues. As for this clone: The antigen remains unidentified.

The source material was PBMCs. The sequence derives from a man aged 18 to 29 in good health and CMV-seropositive. The chain employs TRBV28 and TRBJ2-5, with 7 bases matching TRBD2. The CDR3 loop reads CASMAGVETQYF. CDR3 bases: TGTGCCAGTATGGCGGGAGTGGAGACCCAGTACTTC. Together with reference TRBV28 and TRBJ2-5, the CDR3 gives the full variable domain: DVKVTQSSRYLVKRTGEKVFLECVQDMDHENMFWYRQDPGLGLRLIYFSYDVKMKEKGDIPEGYSVSREKKERFSLILESASTNQTSMYLCASMAGVETQYFGPGTRLLVL.